The T cell receptor (beta chain) under discussion was sequenced for a study of blood T cell repertoires in COVID-19. TCRdb's table, derived via immunoSEQ multiplex PCR, lists solely in-frame clones and lacks some. The data show over 250,000 clones, approximately 84% seen once. The CDR3 loop spans 15 amino acids. J was trimmed by 7 bases and V by 5 bases; bases with no gene match: 11. Germline V CDR1 and CDR2: LNHNV, YYDKDF (reference sequence). V usage is TRBV15 and J usage is TRBJ2-7, with 10 bases lining up with TRBD2. The receptor was derived from a human donor with COVID-19, enrolled during active disease. The donor label of this sample is uncertain. Specimen: peripheral blood. The CDR3 DNA reads as TGTGCCACCAGCCCTACGAGCGGGAGGGCTAGGGAGCAGTACTTC. This sequence encodes CATSPTSGRAREQYF.